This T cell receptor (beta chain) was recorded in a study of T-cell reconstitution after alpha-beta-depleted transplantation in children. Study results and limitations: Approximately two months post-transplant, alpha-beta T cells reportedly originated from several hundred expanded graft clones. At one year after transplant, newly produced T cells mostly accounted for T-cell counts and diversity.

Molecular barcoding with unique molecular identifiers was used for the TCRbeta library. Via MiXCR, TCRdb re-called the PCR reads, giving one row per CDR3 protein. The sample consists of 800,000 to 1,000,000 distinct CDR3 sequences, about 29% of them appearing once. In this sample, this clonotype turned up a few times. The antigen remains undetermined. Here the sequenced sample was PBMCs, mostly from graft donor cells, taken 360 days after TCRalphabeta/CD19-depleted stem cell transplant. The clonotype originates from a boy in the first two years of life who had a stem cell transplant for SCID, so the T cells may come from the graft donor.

As DNA, the CDR3 is TGTGCCAGCAGCTTGTACTCCGGACTAGCGGGGGTGAATGAGCAGTTCTTC. This gives the protein CASSLYSGLAGVNEQFF. This rearrangement joins TRBV5-6 to TRBJ2-1, with TRBD2 matching 13 bases. Germline CDR1 is SGHDT and CDR2 is YYEEEE. The CDR3 spans 17 residues. The junction had 8 bases not matched to a gene; V was cut back by 1 base and J by 7 bases.